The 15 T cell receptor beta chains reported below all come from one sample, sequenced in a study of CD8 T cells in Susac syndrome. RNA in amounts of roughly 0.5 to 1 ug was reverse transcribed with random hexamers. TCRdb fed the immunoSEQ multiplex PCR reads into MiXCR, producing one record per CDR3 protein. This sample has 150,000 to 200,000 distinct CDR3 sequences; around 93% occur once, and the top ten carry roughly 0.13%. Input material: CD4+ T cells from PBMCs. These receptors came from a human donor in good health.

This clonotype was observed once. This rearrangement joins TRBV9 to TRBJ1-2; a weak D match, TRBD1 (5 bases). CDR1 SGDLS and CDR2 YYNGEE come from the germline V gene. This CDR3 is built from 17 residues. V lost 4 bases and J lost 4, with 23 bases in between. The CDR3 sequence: CASSSPRRQGTFYGYTF. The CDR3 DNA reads TGTGCCAGCAGCAGCCCGCGGCGTCAGGGAACCTTCTATGGCTACACCTTC.

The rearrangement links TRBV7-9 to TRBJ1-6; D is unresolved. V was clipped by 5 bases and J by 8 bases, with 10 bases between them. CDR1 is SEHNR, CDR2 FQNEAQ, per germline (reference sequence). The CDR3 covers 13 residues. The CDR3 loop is CASSDAQDSPLHF. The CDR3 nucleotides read TGTGCCAGCAGCGATGCTCAGGATTCACCCCTCCACTTT.

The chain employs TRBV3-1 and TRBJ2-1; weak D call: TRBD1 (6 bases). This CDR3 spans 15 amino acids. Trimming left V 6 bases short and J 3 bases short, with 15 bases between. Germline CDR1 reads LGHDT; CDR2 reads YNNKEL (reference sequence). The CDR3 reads CASSPPQGGYNEQFF. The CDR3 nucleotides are TGTGCCAGCAGTCCCCCACAGGGTGGCTACAATGAGCAGTTCTTC.

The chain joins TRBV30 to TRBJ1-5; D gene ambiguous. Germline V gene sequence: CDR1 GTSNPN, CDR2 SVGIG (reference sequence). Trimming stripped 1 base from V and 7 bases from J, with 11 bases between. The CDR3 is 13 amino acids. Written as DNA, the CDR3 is TGTGCCTGGAGTGAAGGGCTCGAGCAGCCCCAGCATTTT. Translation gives CAWSEGLEQPQHF.

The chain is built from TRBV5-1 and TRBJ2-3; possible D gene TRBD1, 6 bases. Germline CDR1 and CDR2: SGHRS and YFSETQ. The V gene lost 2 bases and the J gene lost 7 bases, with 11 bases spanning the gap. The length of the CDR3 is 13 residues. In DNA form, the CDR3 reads TGCGCCAGCAGCTTCGAAGGGGGACATACGCAGTATTTT. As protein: CASSFEGGHTQYF.

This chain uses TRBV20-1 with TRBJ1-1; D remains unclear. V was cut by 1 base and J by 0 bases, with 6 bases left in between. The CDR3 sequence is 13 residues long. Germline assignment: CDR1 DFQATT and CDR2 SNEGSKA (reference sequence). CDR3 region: CSARGLMNTEAFF. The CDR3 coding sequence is TGCAGTGCTAGAGGACTGATGAACACTGAAGCTTTCTTT.

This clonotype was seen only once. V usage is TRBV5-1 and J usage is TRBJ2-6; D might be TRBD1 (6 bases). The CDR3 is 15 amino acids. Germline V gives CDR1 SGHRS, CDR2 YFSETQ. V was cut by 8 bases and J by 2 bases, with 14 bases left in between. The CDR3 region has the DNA TGCGCCAGTGGGGCAGGGGATGCTGGGGCCAACGTCCTGACTTTC. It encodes CASGAGDAGANVLTF.

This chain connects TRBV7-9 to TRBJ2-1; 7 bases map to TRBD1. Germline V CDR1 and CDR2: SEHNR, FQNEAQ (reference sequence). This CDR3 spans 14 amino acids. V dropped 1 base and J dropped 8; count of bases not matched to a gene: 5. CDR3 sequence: CASSLGQGVDEQFF. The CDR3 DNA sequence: TGTGCCAGCAGCTTAGGGCAGGGGGTGGATGAGCAGTTCTTC.

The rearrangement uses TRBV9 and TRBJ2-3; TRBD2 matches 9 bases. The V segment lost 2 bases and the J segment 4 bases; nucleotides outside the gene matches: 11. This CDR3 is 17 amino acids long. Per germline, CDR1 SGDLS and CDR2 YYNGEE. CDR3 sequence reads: CASSVMSSGGLADTQYF. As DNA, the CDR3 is TGTGCCAGCAGCGTGATGTCCAGCGGGGGGTTGGCAGATACGCAGTATTTT.

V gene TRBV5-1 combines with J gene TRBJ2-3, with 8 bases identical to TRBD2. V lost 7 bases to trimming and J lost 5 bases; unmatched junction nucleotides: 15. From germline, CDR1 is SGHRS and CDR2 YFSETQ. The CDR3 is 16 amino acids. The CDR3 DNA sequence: TGCGCCAGCGGGCTGGGGAGTAGCGGGGCCCAAGATACGCAGTATTTT. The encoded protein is CASGLGSSGAQDTQYF. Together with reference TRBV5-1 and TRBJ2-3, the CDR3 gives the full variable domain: KAGVTQTPRYLIKTRGQQVTLSCSPISGHRSVSWYQQTPGQGLQFLFEYFSETQRNKGNFPGRFSGRQFSNSRSEMNVSTLELGDSALYLCASGLGSSGAQDTQYFGPGTRLTVL.

The CDR3 is CASSMALVDTEAFF. DNA of the CDR3: TGTGCCAGTAGTATGGCCTTGGTGGACACTGAAGCTTTCTTT. This chain connects TRBV19 to TRBJ1-1, with D hard to call. Between the trimmed V and J ends, which lost 3 bases and 3 bases, there was a span of 11 bases. Germline CDR1 is LNHDA and CDR2 is SQIVND (reference sequence). The CDR3 consists of 14 residues.

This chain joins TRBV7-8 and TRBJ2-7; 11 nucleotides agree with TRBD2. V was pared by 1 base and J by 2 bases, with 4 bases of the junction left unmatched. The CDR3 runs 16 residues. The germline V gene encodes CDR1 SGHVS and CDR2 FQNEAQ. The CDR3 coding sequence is TGTGCCAGCAGCTTAGAGGGTAGCGGGGGGGCCTACGAGCAGTACTTC. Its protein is CASSLEGSGGAYEQYF.

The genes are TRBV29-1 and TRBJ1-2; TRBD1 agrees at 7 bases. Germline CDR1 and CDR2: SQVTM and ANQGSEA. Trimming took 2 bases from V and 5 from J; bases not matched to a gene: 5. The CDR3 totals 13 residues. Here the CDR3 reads CSVERDSRYGYTF. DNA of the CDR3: TGCAGCGTTGAACGGGACAGCCGGTATGGCTACACCTTC.

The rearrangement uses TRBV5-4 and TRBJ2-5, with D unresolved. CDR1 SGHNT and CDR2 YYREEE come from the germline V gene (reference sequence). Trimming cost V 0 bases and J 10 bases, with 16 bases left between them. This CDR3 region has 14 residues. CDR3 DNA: TGTGCCAGCAGCTTGGGCAGCCTTTGGAGTTTCCAGTACTTC. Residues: CASSLGSLWSFQYF.

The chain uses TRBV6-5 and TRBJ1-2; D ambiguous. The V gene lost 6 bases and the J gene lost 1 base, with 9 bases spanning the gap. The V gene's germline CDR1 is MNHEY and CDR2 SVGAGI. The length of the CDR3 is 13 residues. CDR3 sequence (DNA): TGTGCCAGCAGACCAGACGGTAACTATGGCTACACCTTC. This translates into CASRPDGNYGYTF.